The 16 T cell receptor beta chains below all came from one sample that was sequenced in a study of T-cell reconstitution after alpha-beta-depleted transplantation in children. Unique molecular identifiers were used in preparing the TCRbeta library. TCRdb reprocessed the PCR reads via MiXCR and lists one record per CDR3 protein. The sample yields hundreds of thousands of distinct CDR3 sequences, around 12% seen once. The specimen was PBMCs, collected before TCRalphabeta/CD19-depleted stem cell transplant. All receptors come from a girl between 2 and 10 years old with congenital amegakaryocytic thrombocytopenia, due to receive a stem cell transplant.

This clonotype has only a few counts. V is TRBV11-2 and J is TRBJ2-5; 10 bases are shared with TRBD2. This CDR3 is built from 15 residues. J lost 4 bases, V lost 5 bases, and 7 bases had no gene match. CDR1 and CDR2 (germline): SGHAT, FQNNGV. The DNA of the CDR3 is TGTGCCAGCAGCCCCTGGCTAGCGGGAGCAGAGACCCAGTACTTC. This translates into CASSPWLAGAETQYF.

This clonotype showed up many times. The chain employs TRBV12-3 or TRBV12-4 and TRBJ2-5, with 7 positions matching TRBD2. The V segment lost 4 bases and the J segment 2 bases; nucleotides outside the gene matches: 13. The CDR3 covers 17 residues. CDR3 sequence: CASSSKGEGWIQETQYF. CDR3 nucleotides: TGTGCCAGCAGTTCTAAAGGGGAGGGATGGATTCAAGAGACCCAGTACTTC.

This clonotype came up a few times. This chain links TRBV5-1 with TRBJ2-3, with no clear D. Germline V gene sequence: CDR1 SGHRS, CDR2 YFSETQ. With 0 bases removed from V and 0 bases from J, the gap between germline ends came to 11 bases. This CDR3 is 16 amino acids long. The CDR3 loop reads CASSLGPDPSTDTQYF. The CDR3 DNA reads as TGCGCCAGCAGCTTGGGGCCTGACCCTAGCACAGATACGCAGTATTTT.

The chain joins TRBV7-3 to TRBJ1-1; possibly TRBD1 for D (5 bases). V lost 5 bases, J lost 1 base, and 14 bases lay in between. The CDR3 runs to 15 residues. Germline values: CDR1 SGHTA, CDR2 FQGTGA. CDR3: CASSPGRGPNTEAFF. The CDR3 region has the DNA TGTGCCAGCAGCCCGGGGCGGGGCCCGAACACTGAAGCTTTCTTT.

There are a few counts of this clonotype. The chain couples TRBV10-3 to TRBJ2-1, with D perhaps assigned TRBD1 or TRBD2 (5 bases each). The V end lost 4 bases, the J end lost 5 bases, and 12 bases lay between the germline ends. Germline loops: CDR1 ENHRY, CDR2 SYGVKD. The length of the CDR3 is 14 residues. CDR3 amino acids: CAISGFRGNNEQFF. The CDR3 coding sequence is TGTGCCATCAGTGGTTTCCGGGGCAACAATGAGCAGTTCTTC.

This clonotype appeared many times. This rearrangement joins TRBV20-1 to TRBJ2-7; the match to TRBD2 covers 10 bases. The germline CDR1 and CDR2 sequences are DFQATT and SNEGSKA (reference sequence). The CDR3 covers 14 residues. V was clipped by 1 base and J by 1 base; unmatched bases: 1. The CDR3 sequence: CSARVSGRSYEQYF. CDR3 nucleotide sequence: TGCAGTGCTAGAGTTAGCGGGAGGTCCTACGAGCAGTACTTC.

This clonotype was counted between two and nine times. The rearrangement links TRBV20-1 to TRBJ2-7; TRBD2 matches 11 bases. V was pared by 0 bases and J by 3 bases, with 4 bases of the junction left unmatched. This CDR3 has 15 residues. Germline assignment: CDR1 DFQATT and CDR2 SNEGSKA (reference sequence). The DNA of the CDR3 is TGCAGTGCTAGAGATCGCCTAGCGGGAGGCTACGAGCAGTACTTC. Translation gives CSARDRLAGGYEQYF.

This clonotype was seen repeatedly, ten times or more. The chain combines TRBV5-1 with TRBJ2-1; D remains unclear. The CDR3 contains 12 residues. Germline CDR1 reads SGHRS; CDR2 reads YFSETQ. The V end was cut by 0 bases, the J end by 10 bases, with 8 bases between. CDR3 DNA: TGCGCCAGCAGCTTGGCGGTAGCAGAGCAGTTCTTC. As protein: CASSLAVAEQFF. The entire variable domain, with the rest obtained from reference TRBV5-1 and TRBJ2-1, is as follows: KAGVTQTPRYLIKTRGQQVTLSCSPISGHRSVSWYQQTPGQGLQFLFEYFSETQRNKGNFPGRFSGRQFSNSRSEMNVSTLELGDSALYLCASSLAVAEQFFGPGTRLTVL.

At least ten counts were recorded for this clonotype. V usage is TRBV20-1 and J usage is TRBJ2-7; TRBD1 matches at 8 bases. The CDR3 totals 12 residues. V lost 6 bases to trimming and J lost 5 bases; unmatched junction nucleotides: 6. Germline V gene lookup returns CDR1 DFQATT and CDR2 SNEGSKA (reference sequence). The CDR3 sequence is CSATDRVDEQYF. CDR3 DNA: TGCAGTGCAACGGACAGGGTGGACGAGCAGTACTTC.

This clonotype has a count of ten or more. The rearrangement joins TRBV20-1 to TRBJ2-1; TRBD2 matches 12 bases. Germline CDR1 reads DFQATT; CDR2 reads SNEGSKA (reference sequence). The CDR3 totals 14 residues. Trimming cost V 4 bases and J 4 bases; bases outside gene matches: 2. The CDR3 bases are TGCAGTGCTACTCTAGCGGGAGGGTACAATGAGCAGTTCTTC. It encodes CSATLAGGYNEQFF.

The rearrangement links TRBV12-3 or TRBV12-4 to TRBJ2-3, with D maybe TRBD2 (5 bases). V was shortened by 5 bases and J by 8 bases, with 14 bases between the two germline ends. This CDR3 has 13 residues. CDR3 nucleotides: TGTGCCAGCAGTCACCCGACTGGAGGTACGCAGTATTTT. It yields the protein CASSHPTGGTQYF.

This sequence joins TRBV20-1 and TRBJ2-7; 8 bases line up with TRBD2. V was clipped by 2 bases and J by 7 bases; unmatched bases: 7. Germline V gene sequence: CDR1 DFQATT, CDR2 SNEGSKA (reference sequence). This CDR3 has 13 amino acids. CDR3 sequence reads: CSARTAGASEQYF. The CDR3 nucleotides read TGCAGTGCTAGAACAGCGGGAGCTTCGGAGCAGTACTTC.

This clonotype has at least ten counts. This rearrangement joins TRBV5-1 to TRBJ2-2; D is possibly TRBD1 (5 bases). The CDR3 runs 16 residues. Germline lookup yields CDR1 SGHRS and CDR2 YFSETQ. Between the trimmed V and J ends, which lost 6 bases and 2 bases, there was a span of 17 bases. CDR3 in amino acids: CASTFLGADNTGELFF. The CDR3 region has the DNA TGCGCCAGCACCTTCTTAGGGGCGGACAACACCGGGGAGCTGTTTTTT.

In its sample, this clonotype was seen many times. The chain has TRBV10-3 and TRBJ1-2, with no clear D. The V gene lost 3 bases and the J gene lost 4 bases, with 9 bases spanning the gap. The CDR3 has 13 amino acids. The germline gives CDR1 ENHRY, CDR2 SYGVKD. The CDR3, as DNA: TGTGCCATCAGTGACCGGCAGCTCTATGGCTACACCTTC. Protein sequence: CAISDRQLYGYTF.

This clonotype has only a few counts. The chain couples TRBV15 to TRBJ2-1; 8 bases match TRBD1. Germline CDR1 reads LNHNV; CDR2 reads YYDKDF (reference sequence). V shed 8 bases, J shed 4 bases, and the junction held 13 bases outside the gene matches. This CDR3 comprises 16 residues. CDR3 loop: CATDGIDRGPYNEQFF. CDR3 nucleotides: TGTGCCACCGACGGAATAGACAGGGGCCCGTACAATGAGCAGTTCTTC.

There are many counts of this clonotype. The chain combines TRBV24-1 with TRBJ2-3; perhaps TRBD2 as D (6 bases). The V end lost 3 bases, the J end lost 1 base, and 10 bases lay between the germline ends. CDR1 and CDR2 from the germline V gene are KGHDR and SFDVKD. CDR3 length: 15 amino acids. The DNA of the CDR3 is TGTGCCACCAGTGATCCCGGGAGAGGCACAGATACGCAGTATTTT. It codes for CATSDPGRGTDTQYF.